This passage covers 11 T cell receptor beta chains from one sample sequenced in a study of blood T cell repertoires in COVID-19. Profiled with immunoSEQ multiplex PCR; TCRdb holds only in-frame clones, not every one. Of 110,000 or so clones listed, approximately 81% were seen once; the top ten hold under 4%. The sample was peripheral blood. Receptors were obtained from a man aged 60-69 years with acute or convalescent COVID-19.

This chain connects TRBV6-5 to TRBJ1-2; 7 bases align to TRBD1. Trimming took 1 base from V and 6 from J; bases not matched to a gene: 8. Germline CDR1 MNHEY, CDR2 SVGAGI. The CDR3 spans 15 residues. CDR3 in amino acids: CASSYFGQALDGYTF. The CDR3 DNA is TGTGCCAGCAGTTACTTCGGACAGGCTTTAGATGGCTACACCTTC.

The V and J genes are TRBV5-4 and TRBJ2-5; D remains ambiguous. CDR1 SGHNT and CDR2 YYREEE come from the germline V gene (reference sequence). The V end lost 1 base, the J end lost 1 base, and 2 bases lay between the germline ends. CDR3 length: 12 residues. The CDR3 DNA reads as TGTGCCAGCAGCTTGCTCCAAGAGACCCAGTACTTC. Translation: CASSLLQETQYF.

This clone was counted once. One junction end does not reproduce the germline sequence, and a read error may be involved. This rearrangement joins TRBV7-9 to TRBJ1-2; unclear D gene. The germline CDR1 and CDR2 sequences are SEHNR and FQNEAQ (reference sequence). This CDR3 spans 12 amino acids. CDR3 nucleotide sequence: TGTGCCAGCAGCCCCCAGCGGGCCTCCAAGTTGTTC. This translates into CASSPQRASKLF.

The genes are TRBV7-2 and TRBJ2-2; weak D call: TRBD2 (5 bases). Germline loops: CDR1 SGHTA, CDR2 FQGNSA. CDR3 size: 12 residues. Trimming shortened V by 6 bases and J by 7 bases, and 9 bases separated the two germline ends. The CDR3 region is CASRPSSGELFF. The CDR3 region has the DNA TGTGCCAGCAGGCCTAGCAGCGGGGAGCTGTTTTTT.

This clone was counted a few times. The rearrangement uses TRBV5-1 and TRBJ1-1, with D possibly matching TRBD1 (5 bases). Germline V gives CDR1 SGHRS, CDR2 YFSETQ. CDR3 length equals 15 residues. V lost 0 bases and J lost 0, with 9 bases in between. For the CDR3, the DNA is TGCGCCAGCAGCTTGGACAGGATGATGAACACTGAAGCTTTCTTT. It encodes CASSLDRMMNTEAFF.

V and J are TRBV14 and TRBJ1-2, with a tentative D call TRBD1 (6 bases). This CDR3 has 13 residues. Between the trimmed V and J ends, which lost 8 bases and 3 bases, there was a span of 13 bases. CDR1 SGHDN and CDR2 FVKESK come from the germline V gene. The CDR3 coding sequence is TGTGCCAGCCTCTACAGGGATTACTATGGCTACACCTTC. Its protein is CASLYRDYYGYTF.

The chain combines TRBV7-9 with TRBJ2-7; D unclear. The V gene lost 3 bases and the J gene lost 5 bases, with 5 bases spanning the gap. The CDR3 has 11 residues. CDR1 is SEHNR and CDR2 is FQNEAQ in the germline V gene (reference sequence). CDR3 nucleotide sequence: TGTGCCAGCAGCTTGAGCGACGAGCAGTACTTC. Translating it yields CASSLSDEQYF.

V and J are TRBV7-9 and TRBJ1-1; D is unclear. CDR1 is SEHNR and CDR2 is FQNEAQ in the germline V gene (reference sequence). This CDR3 is 13 amino acids long. V was pared by 1 base and J by 4 bases, with 7 bases between. This chain's CDR3 is CASSLGLTTEAFF. CDR3 coding DNA: TGTGCCAGCAGCTTAGGACTTACCACTGAAGCTTTCTTT.

V is TRBV19 and J is TRBJ2-1, with 10 bases identical to TRBD2. The CDR3 spans 15 residues. V dropped 6 bases and J dropped 5; count of bases not matched to a gene: 7. Germline V gene data show CDR1 as LNHDA and CDR2 as SQIVND (reference sequence). CDR3 nucleotide sequence: TGTGCCAGTAGACCTAGCGGGAGTCTACACAATGAGCAGTTCTTC. Protein: CASRPSGSLHNEQFF.

This chain links TRBV29-1 with TRBJ1-2; 7 bases fit TRBD1. CDR1 is SQVTM and CDR2 is ANQGSEA in the germline V gene. The CDR3 loop spans 13 amino acids. J lost 8 bases, V lost 0 bases, and 6 bases had no gene match. CDR3 region: CSVEDRVRGGYTF. The CDR3, as DNA: TGCAGCGTTGAAGATCGGGTCAGGGGGGGCTACACCTTC.

The chain uses TRBV6-1 and TRBJ1-2, with TRBD1 as a possible D gene (6 bases). Trimming pared 7 bases from V and 2 bases from J, leaving 8 bases between. The CDR3 consists of 12 residues. Germline CDR1 MNHNS, CDR2 SASEGT. The CDR3 bases are TGTGCCAGCAACACAGGGAACTATGGCTACACCTTC. This translates into CASNTGNYGYTF.